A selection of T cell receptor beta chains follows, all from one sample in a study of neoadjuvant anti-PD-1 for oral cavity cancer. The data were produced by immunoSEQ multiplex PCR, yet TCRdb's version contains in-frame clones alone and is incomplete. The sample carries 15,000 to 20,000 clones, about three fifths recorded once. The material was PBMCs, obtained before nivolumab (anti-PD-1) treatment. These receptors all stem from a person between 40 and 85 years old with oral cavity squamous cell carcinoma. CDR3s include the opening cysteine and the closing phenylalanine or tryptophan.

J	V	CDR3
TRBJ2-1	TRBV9	CASSVGGGSSYNEQFF
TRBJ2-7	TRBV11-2	CASSLEWGIGTVFYEQYF
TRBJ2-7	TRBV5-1	CASGDLGVSSEQYF
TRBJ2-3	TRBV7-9	CATSWSLAEHTDTQYF
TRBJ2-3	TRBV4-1	CASSRLIGTGSTDTQYF
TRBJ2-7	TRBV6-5	CASRGTTYEQYF
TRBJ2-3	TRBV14	CASSRSYTQYF
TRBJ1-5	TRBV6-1	CASNPTGSNQPQHF
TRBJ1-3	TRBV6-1	CASSEQGSSGNTIYF
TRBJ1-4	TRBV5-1	CASSPTVADYSEKLFF
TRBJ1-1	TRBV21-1	CASSNETGHMNTEAFF
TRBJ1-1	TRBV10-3	CAIRGTDNTEAFF
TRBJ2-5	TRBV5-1	CASSGQGPETQYF
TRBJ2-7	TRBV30	CAWGKQGYTYEQYF
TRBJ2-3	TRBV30	CAWGTGGTDTQYF
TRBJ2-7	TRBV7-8	CASSLTGTGTYEQYF
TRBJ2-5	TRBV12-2	CASRNRRKTQYF
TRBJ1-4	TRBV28	CASSFLAGWTNEKLFF
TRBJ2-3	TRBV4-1	CASSQDRTSGVDTQYF
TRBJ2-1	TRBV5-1	CASSLTDEQFF
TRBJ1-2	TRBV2	CASTAGASYYGYTF
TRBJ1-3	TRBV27	CASSLWAGNTIYF
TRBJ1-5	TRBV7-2	CASSPRYNQPQHF
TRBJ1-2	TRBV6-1	CASSEVGGTGGKVGYTF
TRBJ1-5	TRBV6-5	CASSYVENQPQHF
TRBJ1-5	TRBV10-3	CAISEGQKEPQHF
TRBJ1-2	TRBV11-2	CASSRGQLRGYTF
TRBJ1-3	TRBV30	CAWSVRGDTIYF
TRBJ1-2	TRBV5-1	CASSFEGAEGYTF
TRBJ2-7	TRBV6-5	CASSSPAGGTYEQYF
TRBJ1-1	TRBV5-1	CASSRTGNTEAFF
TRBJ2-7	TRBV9	CASTLLQSGRASYEQYF
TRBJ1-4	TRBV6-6	CASSQNRVEKLFF
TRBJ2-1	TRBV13	CASSFPRRAGYNEQFF
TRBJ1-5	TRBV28	CASSFQGNQPQHF
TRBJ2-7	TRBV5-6	CASSSSGTSGIAEQYF
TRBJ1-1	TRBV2	CASSDLLIFF
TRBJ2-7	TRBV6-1	CASSEGGLAGYEQYF
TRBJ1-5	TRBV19	CASRAMGGTSQPQHF
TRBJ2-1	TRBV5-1	CASSLGTSGRANEQFF
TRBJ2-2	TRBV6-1	CASSVRTGFLGELFF
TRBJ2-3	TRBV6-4	CASSGTGGTDTQYF
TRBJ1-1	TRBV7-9	CASSLDGIEAFF
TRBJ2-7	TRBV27	CASSLQHPGTSGRAVSLYF
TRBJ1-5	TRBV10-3	CAISEAVNTAQHF
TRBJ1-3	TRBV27	CASAAGITGNTIYF
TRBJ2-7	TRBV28	CASSFVASGSYEQYF
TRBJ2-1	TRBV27	CASSFSGGNNHNEQFF
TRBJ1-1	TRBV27	CASSQQGNTEAFF
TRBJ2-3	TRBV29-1	CSALGWAADTQYF
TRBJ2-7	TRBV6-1	CATADTLPYEQYF
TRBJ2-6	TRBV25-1	CASSEDRGHSGANVLTF
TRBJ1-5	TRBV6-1	CASRATDQPQHF
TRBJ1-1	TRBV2	CASSDRGYTEAFF
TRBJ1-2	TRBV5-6	CASSSVGPPSNYGYTF
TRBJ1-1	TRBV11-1	CASSSITEAFF
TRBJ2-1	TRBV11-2	CASSFTTSGRSNEQFF
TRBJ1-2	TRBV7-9	CASSLEGLLGYTF
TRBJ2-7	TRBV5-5	CASSLGTMNEQYF